Here is one T cell receptor beta chain with its context. These data originate in a study of blood T cell repertoires in COVID-19. Study in general: Samples representing acute and convalescent COVID-19 were sourced from the United States, Italy and Spain. Sources were T cells, B-cell-depleted T cells, or PBMCs; the material itself was cDNA or gDNA.

The CDR3 sequence is 14 residues long. J gave up 0 bases and V 8 bases, and 2 bases lay outside the gene matches. Germline assignment: CDR1 LNHDA and CDR2 SQIVND (reference sequence). Authors' methods: Amplification of reference gene primers was used by the study to estimate nucleated cell counts. The assay was immunoSEQ multiplex PCR, and TCRdb's table has in-frame clones only and misses some. The V and J calls and clone size are taken from that table; D and trimming were inferred from the DNA. This sample has tens of thousands of clones; around 80% occur once, and the top ten carry around 13%. The sequencing sample was made of peripheral blood. This TCR derives from a human donor in a cohort sampled during active COVID-19. V and J are TRBV19 and TRBJ2-7; TRBD2 matches at 12 bases. The DNA for the CDR3 is TGTGCCAGTGGACTAGCGGGGAGCTCCTACGAGCAGTACTTC. The encoded protein is CASGLAGSSYEQYF.